This TCR beta chain was recorded in a study of blood T cell repertoires in COVID-19. About the study: Sources were T cells, B-cell-depleted T cells, or PBMCs; the material itself was cDNA or gDNA.

Germline-derived CDR1 and CDR2 are LNHDA and SQIVND (reference sequence). The CDR3 consists of 15 residues. With 3 bases clipped from V and 4 bases from J, the junction kept 8 bases outside the gene matches. Produced via immunoSEQ multiplex PCR; TCRdb's table is partial and in-frame only. This sample has 200,000 to 250,000 clones, with almost 90% found just once. Sequencing was done on a sample of PBMCs or T cells enriched from blood (not recorded which). The chain carries TRBV19 and TRBJ1-2, with 7 bases lining up with TRBD1. The sequence was collected from a man younger than 40 who had been exposed to COVID-19. The CDR3 coding sequence is TGTGCCAGTAGTATGACGCTTGGGGACAGCTATGGCTACACCTTC. It is translated as CASSMTLGDSYGYTF.